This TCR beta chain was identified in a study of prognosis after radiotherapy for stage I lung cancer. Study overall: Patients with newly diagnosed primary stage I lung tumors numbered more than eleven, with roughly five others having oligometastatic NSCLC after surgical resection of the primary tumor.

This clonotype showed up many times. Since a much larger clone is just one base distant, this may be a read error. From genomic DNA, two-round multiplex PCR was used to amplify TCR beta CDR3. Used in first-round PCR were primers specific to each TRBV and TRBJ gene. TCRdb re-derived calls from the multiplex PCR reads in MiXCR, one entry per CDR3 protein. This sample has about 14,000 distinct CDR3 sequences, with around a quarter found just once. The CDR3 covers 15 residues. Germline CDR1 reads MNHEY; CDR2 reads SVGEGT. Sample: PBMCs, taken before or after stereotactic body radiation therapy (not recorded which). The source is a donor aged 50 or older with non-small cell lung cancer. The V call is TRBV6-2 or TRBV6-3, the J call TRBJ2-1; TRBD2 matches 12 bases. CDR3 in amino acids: CASRTSGSSCNEQFF. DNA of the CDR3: TGTGCCAGCAGGACTAGCGGGAGCTCCTGCAATGAGCAGTTCTTC.